Below, 22 T cell receptor beta chains from the same sample are listed, as sequenced in a study of cytomegalovirus exposure and HLA in healthy donors. Researchers ran the PCR with 60 Vbeta and 13 Jbeta primers. The assay was immunoSEQ multiplex PCR, and TCRdb's table has in-frame clones only and misses some. Seen here are some 150,000 clones, roughly 82% observed once, and the top ten hold about 6.4%. The sequencing input was PBMCs. These receptors were collected from a woman between 45 and 65 years old in good health and CMV-seropositive.

J is TRBJ2-3 and V is TRBV18; tentative D call: TRBD1 (5 bases). Trimming took off 5 bases at V and 3 bases at J, with 18 bases between the two ends. The CDR3 covers 16 residues. CDR1 is KGHSH and CDR2 is LQKENI in the germline V gene. This chain's CDR3 is CASSVQGLRTTDTQYF. DNA for the CDR3: TGTGCCAGCTCAGTCCAGGGTTTGAGAACAACAGATACGCAGTATTTT.

This chain links TRBV7-2 with TRBJ1-3; TRBD1 aligns across 9 bases. CDR1 and CDR2 from the germline V gene are SGHTA and FQGNSA. This CDR3 spans 18 amino acids. V trimming: 5 bases; J trimming: 4 bases; junction bases outside the gene matches: 15. CDR3 sequence: CASSLSPGQGVGGNTIYF. CDR3 DNA sequence: TGTGCCAGCAGCCTATCACCGGGACAGGGAGTCGGAGGAAACACCATATATTTT. Full variable domain (missing parts from reference TRBV7-2 and TRBJ1-3): GAGVSQSPSNKVTEKGKDVELRCDPISGHTALYWYRQSLGQGLEFLIYFQGNSAPDKSGLPSDRFSAERTGGSVSTLTIQRTQQEDSAVYLCASSLSPGQGVGGNTIYFGEGSWLTVV.

The V and J genes are TRBV10-3 and TRBJ1-2; 7 nucleotides line up with TRBD1. The CDR3 is 13 amino acids. Trimming at V came to 2 bases and at J to 7 bases, leaving 4 bases not matched to a gene. Germline V gene sequence: CDR1 ENHRY, CDR2 SYGVKD. CDR3 DNA sequence: TGTGCCATCAGTGAGGGACAGGTTTTTGGCTACACCTTC. Encoded protein: CAISEGQVFGYTF.

V and J are TRBV5-4 and TRBJ2-1, with a tentative D call TRBD2 (6 bases). The V gene lost 4 bases and the J gene lost 2 bases, with 16 bases spanning the gap. The CDR3 runs to 16 residues. The germline CDR1 and CDR2 sequences are SGHNT and YYREEE (reference sequence). CDR3 region: CASSLPPGDPYNEQFF. In nucleotides, the CDR3 is TGTGCCAGCAGCCTCCCCCCGGGGGACCCCTACAATGAGCAGTTCTTC. Full variable domain (outside the CDR3, taken from reference TRBV5-4 and TRBJ2-1): ETGVTQSPTHLIKTRGQQVTLRCSSQSGHNTVSWYQQALGQGPQFIFQYYREEENGRGNFPPRFSGLQFPNYSSELNVNALELDDSALYLCASSLPPGDPYNEQFFGPGTRLTVL.

The chain has TRBV4-1 and TRBJ2-3; D uncertain. V lost 0 bases, J lost 3 bases, and 7 bases lay in between. Germline lookup yields CDR1 MGHRA and CDR2 YSYEKL. This CDR3 has 14 residues. The CDR3 DNA reads as TGCGCCAGCAGCCAAGATCCCATGACAGATACGCAGTATTTT. It specifies CASSQDPMTDTQYF.

The chain links TRBV11-2 to TRBJ2-1, with 7 bases lining up with TRBD2. The CDR3 is 14 residues long. The junction had 14 bases not matched to a gene; V was cut back by 11 bases and J by 7 bases. In germline, CDR1 is SGHAT, CDR2 FQNNGV. The CDR3 sequence: CAGLARGVENEQFF. The CDR3 DNA sequence: TGTGCCGGATTGGCCCGGGGGGTAGAGAATGAGCAGTTCTTC. The variable domain in full, with the rest retrieved from reference TRBV11-2 and TRBJ2-1, is EAGVAQSPRYKIIEKRQSVAFWCNPISGHATLYWYQQILGQGPKLLIQFQNNGVVDDSQLPKDRFSAERLKGVDSTLKIQPAKLEDSAVYLCAGLARGVENEQFFGPGTRLTVL.

The rearrangement links TRBV18 to TRBJ2-1; tentative D call: TRBD2 (7 bases). Germline CDR1 and CDR2: KGHSH and LQKENI. The CDR3 length is 15 residues. V lost 2 bases to trimming and J lost 6 bases, with 14 bases between them. CDR3 in amino acids: CASSPVGGGPNEQFF. CDR3 nucleotide sequence: TGTGCCAGCTCACCAGTGGGGGGGGGCCCCAATGAGCAGTTCTTC.

V usage is TRBV5-8 and J usage is TRBJ1-1, with a tentative D call TRBD1 (5 bases). Trimming shortened V by 4 bases and J by 5 bases, and 21 bases separated the two germline ends. From germline, CDR1 is SGHTS and CDR2 YDEGEE. The CDR3 sequence is 16 residues long. The CDR3 bases are TGTGCCAGCAGCCCTAGGGGCGTCCTATGGGAAACTGAAGCTTTCTTT. It translates to CASSPRGVLWETEAFF.

This chain joins TRBV10-3 and TRBJ2-3, with TRBD2 matching over 10 bases. Trimming took 6 bases from V and 1 from J; bases not matched to a gene: 4. Germline CDR1 ENHRY, CDR2 SYGVKD. This CDR3 contains 15 residues. This CDR3 is CAIRKTSGRTDTQYF. CDR3 nucleotide sequence: TGTGCCATCAGGAAGACTAGCGGGCGCACAGATACGCAGTATTTT.

The chain carries TRBV18 and TRBJ1-1; TRBD1 agrees at 7 bases. CDR3 length: 16 residues. CDR1 is KGHSH and CDR2 is LQKENI in the germline V gene. V lost 3 bases and J lost 2; bases outside the gene matches: 9. Here the CDR3 DNA reads TGTGCCAGCTCACCGCTAACGGACAGGAGAAACACTGAAGCTTTCTTT. This translates into CASSPLTDRRNTEAFF.

The rearrangement joins TRBV29-1 to TRBJ1-2, with D perhaps matching TRBD1 (6 bases). Trimming cost V 7 bases and J 7 bases, with 10 bases left between them. The CDR3 extends over 10 amino acids. Germline values: CDR1 SQVTM, CDR2 ANQGSEA. The CDR3 sequence is CSAMTGGYTF. The CDR3 DNA sequence: TGCAGCGCCATGACAGGTGGCTACACCTTC.

The table lists this clone with a few counts. V is TRBV5-1 and J is TRBJ1-1; no clear D gene. The V end lost 2 bases, the J end lost 5 bases, and 10 bases lay between the germline ends. Germline-derived CDR1 and CDR2 are SGHRS and YFSETQ. This CDR3 region has 13 residues. The CDR3 nucleotides are TGCGCCAGCAGCTTACTTCACGGGACTGAAGCTTTCTTT. Protein product: CASSLLHGTEAFF.

This clone was observed a few times. The gene calls are TRBV30 and TRBJ1-5, with unresolved D. Germline CDR1 reads GTSNPN; CDR2 reads SVGIG (reference sequence). Trimming pared 3 bases from V and 0 bases from J, leaving 9 bases between. CDR3 length: 14 amino acids. The DNA of the CDR3 is TGTGCCTGGAGCCGGGGTAATAGCAATCAGCCCCAGCATTTT. This codes for CAWSRGNSNQPQHF.

The genes are TRBV19 and TRBJ2-2; 9 bases map to TRBD1. CDR1 and CDR2 (germline): LNHDA, SQIVND (reference sequence). CDR3 length equals 16 residues. The J segment lost 7 bases and the V segment lost 10 bases, leaving 16 bases of the junction unmatched. Written as DNA, the CDR3 is TGTGCCACCTACCATACAGGGGGCGGATTCCACGGGGAGCTGTTTTTT. The encoded protein is CATYHTGGGFHGELFF. Looking up the rest from reference TRBV19 and TRBJ2-2 gives the full variable domain: DGGITQSPKYLFRKEGQNVTLSCEQNLNHDAMYWYRQDPGQGLRLIYYSQIVNDFQKGDIAEGYSVSREKKESFPLTVTSAQKNPTAFYLCATYHTGGGFHGELFFGEGSRLTVL.

The sample holds one count of this clone. This chain links TRBV30 with TRBJ2-2; D is ambiguous. The CDR3 loop spans 13 amino acids. Germline CDR1 and CDR2: GTSNPN and SVGIG (reference sequence). Deletions cut 7 bases from V and 6 bases from J, with 15 bases between. This CDR3 is CASTFFAAGELFF. The CDR3 region has the DNA TGTGCCTCGACCTTTTTCGCGGCCGGGGAGCTGTTTTTT.

The V gene is TRBV6-6, the J gene TRBJ2-1; D not resolved. CDR1 and CDR2 from the germline V gene are MNHNY and SVGAGI (reference sequence). V was cut by 6 bases and J by 4 bases, with 7 bases left in between. The CDR3 extends over 12 amino acids. The CDR3 reads CASRPQYNEQFF. The CDR3 DNA follows: TGTGCCAGCAGGCCACAATACAATGAGCAGTTCTTC.

This rearrangement joins TRBV25-1 to TRBJ1-5; maybe TRBD1 (5 bases). CDR3 size: 17 residues. Germline V lookup: CDR1 MGHDK, CDR2 SYGVNS. V lost 3 bases and J lost 0, with 15 bases in between. The CDR3 is CASSDHPPGNSNQPQHF. The DNA for the CDR3 is TGTGCCAGCAGTGACCACCCCCCAGGGAATAGCAATCAGCCCCAGCATTTT. Drawing the rest from reference TRBV25-1 and TRBJ1-5, the complete variable domain is EADIYQTPRYLVIGTGKKITLECSQTMGHDKMYWYQQDPGMELHLIHYSYGVNSTEKGDLSSESTVSRIRTEHFPLTLESARPSHTSQYLCASSDHPPGNSNQPQHFGDGTRLSIL.

V and J are TRBV18 and TRBJ1-4, with a weak D call TRBD1 (5 bases). The V end was cut by 1 base, the J end by 0 bases, with 9 bases between. The CDR3 is 16 residues long. CDR1 KGHSH and CDR2 LQKENI come from the germline V gene. The CDR3 nucleotides read TGTGCCAGCTCACCACTAACAGGAGCAACTAATGAAAAACTGTTTTTT. Its protein product is CASSPLTGATNEKLFF.

This clone occurred once. The chain uses TRBV10-1 and TRBJ2-2, with D possibly TRBD1 on 5 matching bases. CDR1 is WNHNN and CDR2 is SYGVQD in the germline V gene (reference sequence). The CDR3 length is 13 residues. The ends were cut back, 2 bases at V and 6 bases at J, with 7 bases in the middle. Written as DNA, the CDR3 is TGCGCCAGCAGTGAGAGGGGATCCGGGGAGCTGTTTTTT. This codes for CASSERGSGELFF.

The V and J genes are TRBV9 and TRBJ1-2; TRBD1 aligns across 7 bases. The CDR3 runs to 15 residues. The junction had 2 bases not matched to a gene; V was cut back by 0 bases and J by 0 bases. Germline V gene lookup returns CDR1 SGDLS and CDR2 YYNGEE. DNA of the CDR3: TGTGCCAGCAGCGTAGGACAGGGTACTAACTATGGCTACACCTTC. It yields the protein CASSVGQGTNYGYTF. Full variable domain (remainder filled in from reference TRBV9 and TRBJ1-2): DSGVTQTPKHLITATGQRVTLRCSPRSGDLSVYWYQQSLDQGLQFLIQYYNGEERAKGNILERFSAQQFPDLHSELNLSSLELGDSALYFCASSVGQGTNYGYTFGSGTRLTVV.

The V gene is TRBV6-6, the J gene TRBJ1-3; D possibly corresponds to TRBD1 (5 bases). V lost 2 bases, J lost 5 bases, and 13 bases lay in between. The CDR3 totals 15 residues. Germline V gene data show CDR1 as MNHNY and CDR2 as SVGAGI (reference sequence). CDR3 loop: CASSYGGAERNTIYF. In DNA form, the CDR3 reads TGTGCCAGCAGTTACGGAGGGGCGGAAAGAAACACCATATATTTT.

The V call is TRBV7-2, the J call TRBJ1-2; 8 bases agree with TRBD1. Germline trimming cut 5 bases from V and 7 bases from J; bases unmatched to any gene: 9. The CDR3 is made up of 14 amino acids. Germline CDR1 SGHTA, CDR2 FQGNSA. The CDR3 spells CASSARTGSIGYTF. The CDR3 DNA reads as TGTGCCAGCAGCGCCCGGACAGGGTCAATTGGCTACACCTTC. Variable domain in full (rest from reference TRBV7-2 and TRBJ1-2): GAGVSQSPSNKVTEKGKDVELRCDPISGHTALYWYRQSLGQGLEFLIYFQGNSAPDKSGLPSDRFSAERTGGSVSTLTIQRTQQEDSAVYLCASSARTGSIGYTFGSGTRLTVV.